Following are 30 T cell receptor beta chains from one sample sequenced in a study of human T cells and chemical hapten exposure. Unique molecular identifiers were linked by the library to individual cDNA molecules. One entry per CDR3 protein, called by TCRdb with MiXCR from the reads. Of about 120,000 distinct CDR3 sequences listed, 6.5% to 10% were seen once; the top ten hold over 1.1%. Total RNA was isolated from whole blood that had not been fractionated. Sequenced input: whole blood. The receptors derive from a human donor in good health. Some clones in this sample may be carry-over from other donors' samples.

V usage is TRBV6-5 and J usage is TRBJ2-5, with a tentative D call TRBD1 (5 bases). The CDR3 contains 13 residues. The V gene's germline CDR1 is MNHEY and CDR2 SVGAGI. V gave up 1 base and J gave up 4 bases, with 7 bases separating them. This chain's CDR3 is CASSYYRRETQYF. The CDR3 nucleotides read TGTGCCAGCAGTTACTACAGGAGAGAGACCCAGTACTTC.

This clonotype was counted a few times. V is TRBV11-2 and J is TRBJ2-3; 8 positions match TRBD2. Germline V CDR1 and CDR2: SGHAT, FQNNGV. This CDR3 spans 15 amino acids. The V segment lost 3 bases and the J segment 4 bases; nucleotides outside the gene matches: 6. The CDR3, as DNA: TGTGCCAGCAGCTTGGGACTAGTTGACGCAGATACGCAGTATTTT. It translates to CASSLGLVDADTQYF.

This chain links TRBV6-5 with TRBJ2-3; 10 nucleotides match TRBD1. This CDR3 contains 15 residues. V shed 0 bases and J 6 bases; nucleotides not matched to a gene: 3. Germline CDR1 MNHEY, CDR2 SVGAGI. The CDR3 DNA reads as TGTGCCAGCAGTTACTCAAGACAGGGGGCGGATACGCAGTATTTT. As protein: CASSYSRQGADTQYF.

This chain links TRBV20-1 with TRBJ2-7, with 13 bases matching TRBD2. Trimming at V came to 5 bases and at J to 0 bases, leaving 1 base not matched to a gene. The germline V gene encodes CDR1 DFQATT and CDR2 SNEGSKA (reference sequence). The CDR3 extends over 14 amino acids. The CDR3 is CSAGTSGVSYEQYF. In nucleotides, the CDR3 is TGCAGTGCTGGGACTAGCGGGGTCTCCTACGAGCAGTACTTC.

The sample holds many counts of this clonotype. This chain uses TRBV18 with TRBJ1-3, with 7 positions matching TRBD1. This CDR3 has 14 amino acids. J gave up 7 bases and V 0 bases, and 3 bases lay outside the gene matches. CDR1 is KGHSH, CDR2 LQKENI, per germline. CDR3 protein: CASSPPYRGNTIYF. CDR3 bases: TGTGCCAGCTCACCACCGTACAGGGGTAACACCATATATTTT.

This clonotype was recorded a few times. This rearrangement joins TRBV5-1 to TRBJ2-4; 9 bases agree with TRBD2. The V segment lost 3 bases and the J segment 5 bases; nucleotides outside the gene matches: 3. There are 14 residues in the CDR3. CDR1 is SGHRS, CDR2 YFSETQ, per germline. The CDR3 DNA is TGCGCCAGCAGCTCCGGGACTAGCCAAAACATTCAGTACTTC. Translated: CASSSGTSQNIQYF.

This clonotype has only a few counts. The CDR3 spells CSVARASGNEQFF. Here the CDR3 DNA reads TGCAGCGTCGCGAGGGCTAGCGGGAATGAGCAGTTCTTC. V usage is TRBV29-1 and J usage is TRBJ2-1, with TRBD2 identical over 8 bases. The germline V gene encodes CDR1 SQVTM and CDR2 ANQGSEA. The V and J ends lost 6 bases and 7 bases, in that order; junction bases with no gene match: 8. This CDR3 contains 13 residues.

This clonotype occurred many times. This sequence joins TRBV6-2 or TRBV6-3 and TRBJ2-7, with 12 bases aligning to TRBD2. From germline, CDR1 is MNHEY and CDR2 SVGEGT. This CDR3 is 15 amino acids long. J gave up 4 bases and V 0 bases, and 1 base lay outside the gene matches. CDR3 sequence: CASSYSTSGGYEQYF. The CDR3 DNA is TGTGCCAGCAGTTACTCGACTAGCGGGGGTTACGAGCAGTACTTC.

This clonotype has a handful of counts. J is TRBJ2-2 and V is TRBV2; TRBD2 might be the D (6 bases). Germline-derived CDR1 and CDR2 are SNHLY and FYNNEI. This CDR3 has 15 amino acids. V dropped 4 bases and J dropped 2 bases, with 11 bases sitting between them. DNA for the CDR3: TGTGCCAGCAGTGGTGGGGGGACTAACACCGGGGAGCTGTTTTTT. It specifies CASSGGGTNTGELFF.

This clonotype was recorded at least ten times. The chain couples TRBV18 to TRBJ1-1; D unclear. The germline gives CDR1 KGHSH, CDR2 LQKENI. The V gene lost 1 base and the J gene lost 3 bases, with 9 bases spanning the gap. This CDR3 comprises 14 residues. CDR3 DNA: TGTGCCAGCTCACCACTCCCTAGGGACACTGAAGCTTTCTTT. This gives the protein CASSPLPRDTEAFF.

The V gene is TRBV6-6, the J gene TRBJ2-7; D is uncertain. This CDR3 is 16 amino acids long. The ends were cut back, 4 bases at V and 0 bases at J, with 16 bases in the middle. Germline assignment: CDR1 MNHNY and CDR2 SVGAGI (reference sequence). The CDR3 bases are TGTGCCAGCAGTTCCCCCTGGCGACTTAGCTCCTACGAGCAGTACTTC. Amino acid sequence: CASSSPWRLSSYEQYF.

This clonotype has just a few counts. The chain couples TRBV29-1 to TRBJ2-7; 10 nucleotides line up with TRBD1. CDR3 length: 14 residues. Germline loops: CDR1 SQVTM, CDR2 ANQGSEA. V lost 4 bases, J lost 3 bases, and 6 bases stayed unmatched. This CDR3 reads CSVAGTGVIYEQYF. Here the CDR3 DNA reads TGCAGCGTTGCCGGGACAGGGGTTATCTACGAGCAGTACTTC.

The chain has TRBV7-6 and TRBJ2-3; either TRBD1 or TRBD2 may fit D (5 bases each). The length of the CDR3 is 15 residues. Trimming left V 5 bases short and J 0 bases short, with 12 bases between. Germline lookup yields CDR1 SGHVS and CDR2 FNYEAQ. The CDR3 is CASSGTSLSTDTQYF. The DNA of the CDR3 is TGTGCCAGCAGCGGGACGAGCTTAAGCACAGATACGCAGTATTTT.

The chain joins TRBV29-1 to TRBJ2-1; 11 nucleotides align to TRBD2. This CDR3 spans 14 amino acids. CDR1 and CDR2 from the germline V gene are SQVTM and ANQGSEA. The CDR3 DNA sequence: TGCAGAGCATCCGGGACTAGCGGTCACAATGAGCAGTTCTTC. Its translation: CRASGTSGHNEQFF.

This clonotype turned up a few times. The gene calls are TRBV12-3 or TRBV12-4 and TRBJ1-2; TRBD1 might be the D (6 bases). V was pared by 5 bases and J by 8 bases, with 24 bases between. CDR3 length equals 16 residues. The CDR3 is CASSPDRLSWKGGYTF. The CDR3 coding sequence is TGTGCCAGCAGTCCCGACAGGCTCTCCTGGAAAGGGGGCTACACCTTC.

This clonotype was found a few times. The V and J genes are TRBV20-1 and TRBJ2-3, with 7 bases lining up with TRBD2. The CDR3 covers 14 residues. Trimming at V came to 6 bases and at J to 6 bases, leaving 12 bases not matched to a gene. Germline V gives CDR1 DFQATT, CDR2 SNEGSKA (reference sequence). In DNA form, the CDR3 reads TGCAGTGCCCAGACTAGCCGAGGTACGGATACGCAGTATTTT. It specifies CSAQTSRGTDTQYF.

This clonotype was seen a handful of times. The gene calls are TRBV2 and TRBJ2-1; TRBD1 matches 7 bases. V was pared by 11 bases and J by 5 bases, with 9 bases of the junction left unmatched. CDR1 is SNHLY, CDR2 FYNNEI, per germline. The CDR3 sequence is 13 residues long. The CDR3 coding sequence is TGTGCCGGCGACAGGGCGTCGGACAATGAGCAGTTCTTC. It yields the protein CAGDRASDNEQFF. The full variable domain, rest sourced from reference TRBV2 and TRBJ2-1, is EPEVTQTPSHQVTQMGQEVILRCVPISNHLYFYWYRQILGQKVEFLVSFYNNEISEKSEIFDDQFSVERPDGSNFTLKIRSTKLEDSAMYFCAGDRASDNEQFFGPGTRLTVL.

There are many counts of this clonotype. For the CDR3, the DNA is TGCAGCGTTGGGGCTGACACTGAAGCTTTCTTT. Protein: CSVGADTEAFF. This rearrangement joins TRBV29-1 to TRBJ1-1, with D unresolved. CDR3 length equals 11 residues. The V and J ends lost 4 bases and 3 bases respectively, with 6 bases between them. The germline gives CDR1 SQVTM, CDR2 ANQGSEA.

V is TRBV10-2 and J is TRBJ1-1; D may be TRBD1 (6 bases). In germline, CDR1 is WSHSY, CDR2 SAAADI. Trimming pared 4 bases from V and 4 bases from J, leaving 10 bases between. CDR3 length: 13 residues. The CDR3 sequence is CASSGTATTEAFF. The CDR3 coding sequence is TGCGCCAGCAGTGGGACAGCTACCACTGAAGCTTTCTTT.

This chain connects TRBV7-9 to TRBJ2-1; 7 nucleotides agree with TRBD2. Germline assignment: CDR1 SEHNR and CDR2 FQNEAQ (reference sequence). The CDR3 has 18 amino acids. The J segment lost 0 bases and the V segment lost 5 bases, leaving 13 bases of the junction unmatched. CDR3 residues: CASSREIGEGGSYNEQFF. The CDR3 DNA is TGTGCCAGCAGCCGAGAGATCGGGGAGGGCGGCTCCTACAATGAGCAGTTCTTC.

This clonotype came up a few times. This chain uses TRBV4-2 with TRBJ2-2; D perhaps matches TRBD2 (6 bases). CDR3 length equals 14 residues. Germline CDR1 LGHNA, CDR2 YNFKEQ. Trimming took off 4 bases at V and 5 bases at J, with 11 bases between the two ends. Here the CDR3 DNA reads TGTGCCAGCAGCCGGGGAGGAGGTACCGGGGAGCTGTTTTTT. Amino acid sequence: CASSRGGGTGELFF.

J is TRBJ2-1 and V is TRBV20-1; 11 bases map to TRBD2. Trimming cost V 5 bases and J 4 bases; bases outside gene matches: 4. The CDR3 runs to 14 residues. Germline V lookup: CDR1 DFQATT, CDR2 SNEGSKA (reference sequence). The CDR3 here is CSASLAGGYNEQFF. In nucleotides, the CDR3 is TGCAGTGCTTCTTTAGCGGGGGGGTACAATGAGCAGTTCTTC.

A few counts support this clonotype. One junction end does not reproduce the germline sequence, and a read error may be involved. The chain carries TRBV5-1 and TRBJ2-5; 9 bases map to TRBD1. The germline gives CDR1 SGHRS, CDR2 YFSETQ. CDR3 length: 14 amino acids. The CDR3 protein is CASSLPTGGADVHF. The CDR3 DNA follows: TGCGCCAGCAGCTTACCAACAGGGGGCGCGGATGTTCACTTC.

This clonotype came up many times. CDR3 sequence (DNA): TGTGCCAGCAGCCAGGGACAGGGTAGGGATCAGCCCCAGCATTTT. This codes for CASSQGQGRDQPQHF. The gene calls are TRBV3-1 and TRBJ1-5; the match to TRBD1 covers 9 bases. The CDR3 covers 15 residues. J gave up 5 bases and V 3 bases, and 5 bases lay outside the gene matches. In germline, CDR1 is LGHDT, CDR2 YNNKEL (reference sequence).

The chain couples TRBV6-5 to TRBJ2-7, with 7 nucleotides matching TRBD1. V was clipped by 6 bases and J by 2 bases; unmatched bases: 7. CDR3 length: 14 residues. Germline V gene lookup returns CDR1 MNHEY and CDR2 SVGAGI. Written as DNA, the CDR3 is TGTGCCAGCAGCCTTGGGACAGCAGCCTACGAGCAGTACTTC. Translated, it gives CASSLGTAAYEQYF.

V and J are TRBV20-1 and TRBJ2-7, with 10 bases fitting TRBD2. In germline, CDR1 is DFQATT, CDR2 SNEGSKA (reference sequence). This CDR3 spans 16 amino acids. J lost 5 bases, V lost 0 bases, and 10 bases had no gene match. The CDR3 nucleotides read TGCAGTGCTAGAGATCTTGGGTTGCTAGCGGGAGACGAGCAGTACTTC. Translation: CSARDLGLLAGDEQYF.

This clonotype appeared many times. The chain couples TRBV5-6 to TRBJ1-5; D is unclear. Germline V gene sequence: CDR1 SGHDT, CDR2 YYEEEE. The CDR3 totals 12 residues. Trimming stripped 0 bases from V and 6 bases from J, with 4 bases between. The CDR3: CASSLGSQPQHF. The CDR3 DNA reads as TGTGCCAGCAGCTTGGGTTCTCAGCCCCAGCATTTT.

The chain joins TRBV10-2 to TRBJ2-5; D remains ambiguous. The CDR3 runs 11 residues. V was shortened by 6 bases and J by 5 bases, with 7 bases between the two germline ends. Germline assignment: CDR1 WSHSY and CDR2 SAAADI. CDR3 nucleotide sequence: TGCGCCAGCAGATCGACCGAGACCCAGTACTTC. This sequence encodes CASRSTETQYF.

J is TRBJ2-5 and V is TRBV6-6; 7 nucleotides align to TRBD2. The CDR3 runs to 17 residues. With 0 bases clipped from V and 1 base from J, the junction kept 8 bases outside the gene matches. CDR1 and CDR2 (germline): MNHNY, SVGAGI (reference sequence). The CDR3 nucleotides read TGTGCCAGCAGTTACTCGATCCTAGCGGAAATCCAAGAGACCCAGTACTTC. This gives the protein CASSYSILAEIQETQYF.

The sample holds many counts of this clonotype. This sequence joins TRBV20-1 and TRBJ1-5, with TRBD1 matching 7 bases. The length of the CDR3 is 16 residues. The germline CDR1 and CDR2 sequences are DFQATT and SNEGSKA (reference sequence). V lost 2 bases to trimming and J lost 5 bases; unmatched junction nucleotides: 12. The CDR3 protein is CSARPVDRADDQPQHF. The CDR3 DNA reads TGCAGTGCTAGACCAGTCGACAGGGCGGACGATCAGCCCCAGCATTTT.